This T cell receptor (beta chain) originates from a study of blood T cell repertoires in COVID-19. About the study: The origin of the acute and convalescent COVID-19 samples was the United States, Italy and Spain. T cells, B-cell-depleted T cells, or PBMCs provided the cDNA or gDNA that served as material.

Data came from immunoSEQ multiplex PCR; TCRdb stores just in-frame clones and leaves some out. The sample consists of about 51,000 clones, around 87% of them appearing once. Germline loops: CDR1 SGHNT, CDR2 YYREEE (reference sequence). The CDR3 loop spans 18 amino acids. J was trimmed by 2 bases and V by 3 bases; bases with no gene match: 6. The J gene is TRBJ2-3, the V gene TRBV5-4, with 16 bases identical to TRBD2. The TCR was taken from a man aged 50-60 years with active COVID-19. Sample: peripheral blood. The chain's CDR3 is CASSSGTSGRGATDTQYF. In nucleotides, the CDR3 is TGTGCCAGCAGCTCCGGGACTAGCGGGAGGGGGGCCACAGATACGCAGTATTTT.